A selection of T cell receptor beta chains follows, all from one sample in a study of OX40 agonist ivuxolimab in advanced cancers. The repertoire was sequenced with immunoSEQ multiplex PCR; TCRdb's copy has only in-frame clones and lacks some. This sample carries more than 60,000 clones, over 75% of them seen once, and the ten largest clones take less than 0.25%. Here the sequenced sample was CD4+ or CD8+ T cells sorted from blood, taken in a trial of the OX40 agonist ivuxolimab. These receptors were obtained from an adult with an advanced solid tumor such as melanoma, head and neck, liver or kidney cancer. Both conserved end residues are part of each CDR3. A D gene is named only where the DNA matches it firmly. Only part of the rows carry a size: once, few, many, or a class if the clone is expanded.

V gene: TRBV14
D gene: -
clone size: -
J gene: TRBJ2-1
CDR3 DNA: TGTGCCAGCAGCCCCAGGGGGGAGGGCCATGAGCAGTTCTTC
CDR3 protein: CASSPRGEGHEQFF

V gene: TRBV6-5
D gene: -
clone size: -
J gene: TRBJ2-5
CDR3 DNA: TGTGCCAGCAGGCGGACGGTCTCGGAGACCCAGTACTTC
CDR3 protein: CASRRTVSETQYF

V gene: TRBV19
D gene: -
clone size: -
J gene: TRBJ2-5
CDR3 DNA: TGTGCCAGTAGTATGGCAGTTGGAGAGACCCAGTACTTC
CDR3 protein: CASSMAVGETQYF

V gene: TRBV5-4
D gene: TRBD1
clone size: -
J gene: TRBJ1-1
CDR3 DNA: TGTGCCAGCAGCATCCCGGGACAGGGGGGCCACACTGAAGCTTTCTTT
CDR3 protein: CASSIPGQGGHTEAFF

V gene: TRBV9
D gene: -
clone size: once
J gene: TRBJ2-5
CDR3 DNA: TGTGCCAGCAGCGTAGATGGGCGGGCGAACCAAGAGACCCAGTACTTC
CDR3 protein: CASSVDGRANQETQYF

V gene: TRBV23-1
D gene: -
clone size: -
J gene: TRBJ1-2
CDR3 DNA: TGCGCCAGCAGTCGATCCTCTCGTAACTATGGCTACACCTTC
CDR3 protein: CASSRSSRNYGYTF

V gene: TRBV7-9
D gene: -
clone size: -
J gene: TRBJ1-5
CDR3 DNA: TGTGCCAGCAGCTTAGGAGTAGGTCAGCCCCAGCATTTT
CDR3 protein: CASSLGVGQPQHF

V gene: TRBV6-5
D gene: TRBD2
clone size: once
J gene: TRBJ2-1
CDR3 DNA: TGTGCCAGCAGTTCAGCGGGAAGAAGCTCCTACAATGAGCAGTTCTTC
CDR3 protein: CASSSAGRSSYNEQFF

V gene: TRBV9
D gene: TRBD2
clone size: -
J gene: TRBJ2-3
CDR3 DNA: TGTGCCAGCAGCGTAGGAGCTAGCGGGGGGCCTGATAGCACAGATACGCAGTATTTT
CDR3 protein: CASSVGASGGPDSTDTQYF

V gene: TRBV7-6
D gene: -
clone size: -
J gene: TRBJ2-1
CDR3 DNA: TGTGCCAGCAGCTTTCAAGGCGGCGAGCAGTTCTTC
CDR3 protein: CASSFQGGEQFF

V gene: TRBV6-5
D gene: -
clone size: -
J gene: TRBJ2-3
CDR3 DNA: TGTGCCAGCAGTAATACAGATACGCAGTATTTT
CDR3 protein: CASSNTDTQYF

V gene: TRBV6-1
D gene: TRBD2
clone size: -
J gene: TRBJ2-3
CDR3 DNA: TGTGCCAGCAGAGAACTAGCGTCGTCAGATACGCAGTATTTT
CDR3 protein: CASRELASSDTQYF

V gene: TRBV12-5
D gene: TRBD2
clone size: -
J gene: TRBJ2-1
CDR3 DNA: TGTGCTAGTGAACCTAGCGGGGGCCCTTACAATGAGCAGTTCTTC
CDR3 protein: CASEPSGGPYNEQFF

V gene: TRBV15
D gene: TRBD2
clone size: -
J gene: TRBJ2-7
CDR3 DNA: TGTGCCACCAGCGTAACAACTAGCGGGAGTTACGAGCAGTACTTC
CDR3 protein: CATSVTTSGSYEQYF

V gene: TRBV10-2
D gene: -
clone size: -
J gene: TRBJ1-1
CDR3 DNA: TGCGCCAGCAGTGAGGTGGGGTCTGCCACTGAAGCTTTCTTT
CDR3 protein: CASSEVGSATEAFF

V gene: TRBV12-5
D gene: TRBD1
clone size: few
J gene: TRBJ1-3
CDR3 DNA: TGTGCTAGTGGCTCAGGGACAGCTGGAAACACCATATATTTT
CDR3 protein: CASGSGTAGNTIYF

V gene: TRBV7-8
D gene: -
clone size: -
J gene: TRBJ2-2
CDR3 DNA: TGTGCCAGCAGCTACAACACCGGGGAGCTGTTTTTT
CDR3 protein: CASSYNTGELFF

V gene: TRBV19
D gene: -
clone size: few
J gene: TRBJ1-5
CDR3 DNA: TGTGCCAGTAGTGGGGCGGGAGGGCAGATCAACAATCAGCCCCAGCATTTT
CDR3 protein: CASSGAGGQINNQPQHF

V gene: TRBV19
D gene: TRBD2
clone size: -
J gene: TRBJ2-7
CDR3 DNA: TGTGCCAGTAGTATCCGACTAGCGGGACCCTACGAGCAGTACTTC
CDR3 protein: CASSIRLAGPYEQYF

V gene: TRBV27
D gene: -
clone size: -
J gene: TRBJ1-3
CDR3 DNA: TGTGCCAGCAGTCCCTCAGTCTTCCGAGGAAACACCATATATTTT
CDR3 protein: CASSPSVFRGNTIYF

V gene: TRBV9
D gene: -
clone size: -
J gene: TRBJ2-3
CDR3 DNA: TGTGCCAGCAACCGGGAGCCCCAAGATACGCAGTATTTT
CDR3 protein: CASNREPQDTQYF

V gene: TRBV7-9
D gene: -
clone size: -
J gene: TRBJ1-2
CDR3 DNA: TGTGCCAGCACCGATTGGACAGTCGGGAATGGCTACACCTTC
CDR3 protein: CASTDWTVGNGYTF

V gene: TRBV10-1
D gene: -
clone size: -
J gene: TRBJ2-5
CDR3 DNA: TGCGCCAGCAGTGCGAGGGCACAAGAGGCCCAGTACTTC
CDR3 protein: CASSARAQEAQYF

V gene: TRBV28
D gene: TRBD1
clone size: -
J gene: TRBJ1-2
CDR3 DNA: TGTGCCACCCACCCCGGGACAGGGCAGATGGTCAGCTACACCTTC
CDR3 protein: CATHPGTGQMVSYTF

V gene: TRBV7-2
D gene: -
clone size: -
J gene: TRBJ1-2
CDR3 DNA: TGTGCCAGCAGCTTAACAAGGACAGACTATGGCTACACCTTC
CDR3 protein: CASSLTRTDYGYTF

V gene: TRBV5-6
D gene: -
clone size: few
J gene: TRBJ1-4
CDR3 DNA: TGTGCCAGCAGCGTGAGGGCATCGAGGGGAGCTAATGAAAAACTGTTTTTT
CDR3 protein: CASSVRASRGANEKLFF

V gene: TRBV29-1
D gene: -
clone size: -
J gene: TRBJ2-3
CDR3 DNA: TGCAGCGTTGAGGTAGGAACAGATACGCAGTATTTT
CDR3 protein: CSVEVGTDTQYF

V gene: TRBV12-5
D gene: TRBD2
clone size: -
J gene: TRBJ2-5
CDR3 DNA: TGTGCTAGTGGTTTGGTACTCTCCAGTTCAAGCGGGAGGGCCACGGAGACCCAGTACTTC
CDR3 protein: CASGLVLSSSSGRATETQYF

V gene: TRBV5-1
D gene: -
clone size: -
J gene: TRBJ1-4
CDR3 DNA: TGCGCCAGCACCCAGGACGCCAATGAAAAACTGTTTTTT
CDR3 protein: CASTQDANEKLFF

V gene: TRBV5-5
D gene: -
clone size: -
J gene: TRBJ2-6
CDR3 DNA: TGTGCCAGCAGCTCCAGTGCTGGGGCCAACGTCCTGACTTTC
CDR3 protein: CASSSSAGANVLTF

V gene: TRBV6-1
D gene: TRBD2
clone size: -
J gene: TRBJ2-1
CDR3 DNA: TGTGCCAGCAGTCCCCTCTCTAGCGGGACATTTGAGCAGTTCTTC
CDR3 protein: CASSPLSSGTFEQFF

V gene: TRBV19
D gene: TRBD1
clone size: few
J gene: TRBJ1-1
CDR3 DNA: TGTGCCAGTAGCCTTGAAAAGGGGGCCGGGAACACTGAAGCTTTCTTT
CDR3 protein: CASSLEKGAGNTEAFF

V gene: TRBV2
D gene: TRBD1
clone size: -
J gene: TRBJ2-2
CDR3 DNA: TGTGCCAGCAGTGAAAGGACAGGGACGGGAACCGGGGAGCTGTTTTTT
CDR3 protein: CASSERTGTGTGELFF

V gene: TRBV4-1
D gene: TRBD2
clone size: -
J gene: TRBJ2-7
CDR3 DNA: TGCGCCAGCAGCCTAAATCCCGGACTAGCGGGAGCTTACGAGCAGTACTTC
CDR3 protein: CASSLNPGLAGAYEQYF

V gene: TRBV29-1
D gene: TRBD1
clone size: once
J gene: TRBJ1-2
CDR3 DNA: TGCAGCGTCGCGGACAGGGACCCTAACTATGGCTACACCTTC
CDR3 protein: CSVADRDPNYGYTF

V gene: TRBV6-5
D gene: TRBD2
clone size: -
J gene: TRBJ2-1
CDR3 DNA: TGTGCCAGCAGCCAGAATGGGAGGGTTGATGAGCAGTTCTTC
CDR3 protein: CASSQNGRVDEQFF

V gene: TRBV5-1
D gene: TRBD2
clone size: -
J gene: TRBJ2-1
CDR3 DNA: TGCGCCAGCAGCTTGGGGCCTAGCGGGACCTACAATGAGCAGTTCTTC
CDR3 protein: CASSLGPSGTYNEQFF

V gene: TRBV7-8
D gene: -
clone size: -
J gene: TRBJ2-7
CDR3 DNA: TGTGCCAGCAGCAAGAGGGGTAGCGGGTGGCGGGACACGAAATACGAGCAGTACTTC
CDR3 protein: CASSKRGSGWRDTKYEQYF

V gene: TRBV7-9
D gene: TRBD1
clone size: -
J gene: TRBJ2-7
CDR3 DNA: TGTGCCAGCAGCTGGGGGGACAGGGCCTACGAGCAGTACTTC
CDR3 protein: CASSWGDRAYEQYF

V gene: TRBV9
D gene: TRBD1
clone size: once
J gene: TRBJ2-5
CDR3 DNA: TGTGCCAGCAGCGTTAGACCAGGGGGCAGAGAGACCCAGTACTTC
CDR3 protein: CASSVRPGGRETQYF

V gene: TRBV19
D gene: -
clone size: -
J gene: TRBJ2-1
CDR3 DNA: TGTGCCAGTAGCGTCCTCAATGAGCAGTTCTTC
CDR3 protein: CASSVLNEQFF